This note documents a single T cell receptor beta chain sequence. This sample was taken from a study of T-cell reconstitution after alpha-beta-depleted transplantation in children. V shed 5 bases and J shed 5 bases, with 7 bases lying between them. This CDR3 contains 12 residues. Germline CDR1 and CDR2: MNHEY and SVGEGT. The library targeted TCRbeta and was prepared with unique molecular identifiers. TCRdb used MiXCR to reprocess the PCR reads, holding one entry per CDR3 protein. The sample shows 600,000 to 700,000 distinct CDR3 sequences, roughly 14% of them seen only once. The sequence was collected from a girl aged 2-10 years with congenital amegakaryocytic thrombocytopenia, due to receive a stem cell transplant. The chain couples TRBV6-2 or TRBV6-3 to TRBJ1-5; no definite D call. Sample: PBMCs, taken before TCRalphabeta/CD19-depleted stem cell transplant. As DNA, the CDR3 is TGTGCCAGCAGTCAATGGGATCAGCCCCAGCATTTT. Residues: CASSQWDQPQHF.